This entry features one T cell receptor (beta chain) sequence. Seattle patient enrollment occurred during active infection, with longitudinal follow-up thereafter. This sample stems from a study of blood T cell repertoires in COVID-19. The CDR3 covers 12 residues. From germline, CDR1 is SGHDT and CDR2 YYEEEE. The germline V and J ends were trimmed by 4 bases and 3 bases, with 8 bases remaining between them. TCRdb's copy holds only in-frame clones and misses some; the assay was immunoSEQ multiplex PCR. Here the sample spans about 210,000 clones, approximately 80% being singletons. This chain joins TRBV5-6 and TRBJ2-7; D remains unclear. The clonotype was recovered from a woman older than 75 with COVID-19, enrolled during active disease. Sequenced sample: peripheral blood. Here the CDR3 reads CASSLALYEQYF. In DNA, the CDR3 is TGTGCCAGCAGCCTGGCCCTCTACGAGCAGTACTTC.